The 21 T cell receptor beta chains below come from one sample, sequenced in a study of CD8 T cells in Susac syndrome. Reverse transcription of about 0.5 to 1 ug RNA was carried out with random hexamers. In TCRdb, the immunoSEQ multiplex PCR reads were re-called with MiXCR into one record per CDR3 protein. This sample has under 55,000 distinct CDR3 sequences, with 93% found just once. The sequenced material came from CD8+ T cells from PBMCs. These receptors originate from a human donor with multiple sclerosis.

The genes are TRBV29-1 and TRBJ2-3; possibly TRBD1 for D (6 bases). Germline lookup yields CDR1 SQVTM and CDR2 ANQGSEA. V was cut by 4 bases and J by 2 bases, with 16 bases left in between. The CDR3 covers 15 residues. CDR3 protein: CSVVTGGEHTDTQYF. CDR3 DNA sequence: TGCAGCGTTGTGACTGGGGGCGAACACACAGATACGCAGTATTTT.

This chain links TRBV28 with TRBJ1-6; no reliable D call. The length of the CDR3 is 13 residues. Germline loops: CDR1 MDHEN, CDR2 SYDVKM. V lost 5 bases and J lost 3, with 5 bases in between. For the CDR3, the DNA is TGTGCCAGCAGTCGGAACTATAATTCACCCCTCCACTTT. As protein: CASSRNYNSPLHF. The whole variable domain, filled in from reference TRBV28 and TRBJ1-6, reads DVKVTQSSRYLVKRTGEKVFLECVQDMDHENMFWYRQDPGLGLRLIYFSYDVKMKEKGDIPEGYSVSREKKERFSLILESASTNQTSMYLCASSRNYNSPLHFGNGTRLTVT.

This clonotype was seen once. The chain combines TRBV28 with TRBJ1-1; D is undetermined. V lost 1 base and J lost 4, with 7 bases in between. The germline V gene encodes CDR1 MDHEN and CDR2 SYDVKM. This CDR3 is built from 13 residues. CDR3 protein: CASSLFGVTEAFF. DNA for the CDR3: TGTGCCAGCAGTTTATTTGGGGTCACTGAAGCTTTCTTT.

The chain links TRBV4-3 to TRBJ2-7, with a tentative D call TRBD2 (5 bases). CDR1 LGHNA and CDR2 YSLEER come from the germline V gene. Trimming cost V 0 bases and J 3 bases, with 15 bases left between them. The CDR3 covers 16 residues. The CDR3 region is CASSQDTSKRGYEQYF. In DNA form, the CDR3 reads TGCGCCAGCAGCCAAGATACCAGCAAACGGGGCTACGAGCAGTACTTC.

The rearrangement joins TRBV4-3 to TRBJ2-1; TRBD2 agrees at 9 bases. CDR3 size: 16 residues. Trimming cost V 2 bases and J 8 bases; bases outside gene matches: 10. Germline values: CDR1 LGHNA, CDR2 YSLEER. CDR3 amino acids: CASSQSSGGSSDEQFF. The DNA for the CDR3 is TGCGCCAGCAGCCAATCGAGCGGGGGGTCTTCGGATGAGCAGTTCTTC.

The chain carries TRBV4-2 and TRBJ1-5, with D uncertain. V lost 4 bases and J 0 bases, leaving 10 bases between the germline ends. In germline, CDR1 is LGHNA, CDR2 YNFKEQ. The CDR3 has 15 residues. The CDR3 loop is CASSPWWDSNQPQHF. The CDR3 coding sequence is TGTGCCAGCAGCCCCTGGTGGGATAGCAATCAGCCCCAGCATTTT.

V gene TRBV3-1 combines with J gene TRBJ2-7, with TRBD1 matching over 8 bases. V was clipped by 5 bases and J by 6 bases; unmatched bases: 12. Germline loops: CDR1 LGHDT, CDR2 YNNKEL (reference sequence). CDR3 length equals 15 residues. The CDR3 DNA reads as TGTGCCAGCAGCTCTAAGGGACAGGCTAAGATCGAGCAGTACTTC. Its protein is CASSSKGQAKIEQYF.

This sequence joins TRBV4-3 and TRBJ2-7; no clear D gene. V dropped 2 bases and J dropped 1 base, with 12 bases sitting between them. CDR3 length: 15 amino acids. The V gene's germline CDR1 is LGHNA and CDR2 YSLEER. For the CDR3, the DNA is TGCGCCAGCAGCCAAAGGACGAGCGAGTCCTACGAGCAGTACTTC. Protein product: CASSQRTSESYEQYF.

The chain uses TRBV5-1 and TRBJ2-1, with D tentatively TRBD1 or TRBD2 (5 bases each). The CDR3 sequence is 16 residues long. Germline V gives CDR1 SGHRS, CDR2 YFSETQ. Trimming left V 1 base short and J 3 bases short, with 14 bases between. CDR3 sequence: CASSLYPGSGYNEQFF. The CDR3 nucleotides read TGCGCCAGCAGCTTGTACCCAGGGAGCGGCTACAATGAGCAGTTCTTC.

V gene TRBV7-9 combines with J gene TRBJ1-5, with TRBD1 identical over 9 bases. CDR1 SEHNR and CDR2 FQNEAQ come from the germline V gene (reference sequence). The V gene end was trimmed by 5 bases and the J gene end by 1 base; junction bases not matched to a gene: 9. CDR3 length equals 17 residues. The CDR3 loop reads CASSLATGGTSNQPQHF. The CDR3 DNA is TGTGCCAGCAGCCTTGCGACAGGGGGAACGAGCAATCAGCCCCAGCATTTT.

This sequence joins TRBV6-6 and TRBJ2-2; D remains ambiguous. In germline, CDR1 is MNHNY, CDR2 SVGAGI (reference sequence). The length of the CDR3 is 13 residues. The V end lost 7 bases, the J end lost 6 bases, and 12 bases lay between the germline ends. For the CDR3, the DNA is TGTGCCAGCACCCTGACCGCACCCGGGGAGCTGTTTTTT. Its translation: CASTLTAPGELFF.

CDR3 coding DNA: TGTGCCAGCAGCGGCGGGGGCAGCTCCTACAATGAGCAGTTCTTC. This translates into CASSGGGSSYNEQFF. The chain employs TRBV7-9 and TRBJ2-1, with D possibly matching TRBD2 (7 bases). The CDR3 length is 15 residues. V lost 5 bases and J lost 0, with 11 bases in between. Germline assignment: CDR1 SEHNR and CDR2 FQNEAQ (reference sequence).

The chain links TRBV27 to TRBJ1-1; no definite D call. The CDR3 runs 11 residues. V lost 5 bases, J lost 7 bases, and 8 bases lay in between. Germline assignment: CDR1 MNHEY and CDR2 SMNVEV (reference sequence). CDR3 bases: TGTGCCAGCAGTCAAGGGAATGAAGCTTTCTTT. The encoded protein is CASSQGNEAFF.

The rearrangement links TRBV11-2 to TRBJ2-7; D may be TRBD1 or TRBD2 (5 bases each). Trimming shortened V by 3 bases and J by 10 bases, and 22 bases separated the two germline ends. This CDR3 is built from 15 residues. Germline values: CDR1 SGHAT, CDR2 FQNNGV. CDR3 DNA sequence: TGTGCCAGCAGCTTCATCGGGACCTCTCTACGTATCCAGTACTTC. This translates into CASSFIGTSLRIQYF.

The gene calls are TRBV24-1 and TRBJ2-3; D call uncertain. The CDR3 length is 14 residues. Germline-derived CDR1 and CDR2 are KGHDR and SFDVKD. Deletions cut 4 bases from V and 1 base from J, with 8 bases between. CDR3 in DNA: TGTGCCACCAGTGAAGGCAGGCGCACAGATACGCAGTATTTT. As protein: CATSEGRRTDTQYF.

The chain links TRBV7-6 to TRBJ2-3, with 8 bases fitting TRBD1. The germline V gene has CDR1 SGHVS and CDR2 FNYEAQ. There are 18 residues in the CDR3. Losses at the gene ends were 2 bases for V and 2 bases for J; bases not matched to a gene: 12. CDR3 sequence reads: CASSLKFTTGGTTDTQYF. CDR3 bases: TGTGCCAGCAGCTTAAAATTCACTACAGGGGGGACCACAGATACGCAGTATTTT.

This clonotype was observed once. The chain combines TRBV6-5 with TRBJ1-3, with no clear D. The length of the CDR3 is 13 residues. Deletions cut 2 bases from V and 4 bases from J, with 6 bases between. Germline V gives CDR1 MNHEY, CDR2 SVGAGI. CDR3 loop: CASSYLEGNTIYF. The CDR3 coding sequence is TGTGCCAGCAGTTACCTAGAAGGAAACACCATATATTTT.

The V and J genes are TRBV27 and TRBJ2-2, with D possibly matching TRBD2 (6 bases). Germline CDR1 MNHEY, CDR2 SMNVEV (reference sequence). The CDR3 is 15 amino acids. With 3 bases removed from V and 8 bases from J, the gap between germline ends came to 16 bases. This CDR3 is CASSFFIGGGGELFF. In DNA, the CDR3 is TGTGCCAGCAGTTTTTTCATCGGGGGAGGTGGGGAGCTGTTTTTT.

The V gene is TRBV27, the J gene TRBJ1-4; a weak D match, TRBD1 (5 bases). CDR1 MNHEY and CDR2 SMNVEV come from the germline V gene (reference sequence). The CDR3 consists of 14 residues. The ends were cut back, 5 bases at V and 7 bases at J, with 14 bases in the middle. The CDR3 protein is CASSLQDPGEKLFF. CDR3 nucleotides: TGTGCCAGCAGTCTACAGGACCCGGGTGAAAAACTGTTTTTT.

The CDR3 protein is CASSPAGSLAYNEQFF. CDR3 coding DNA: TGTGCCAGCAGCCCGGCGGGCAGCTTGGCATACAATGAGCAGTTCTTC. The chain uses TRBV7-9 and TRBJ2-1; a possible D gene is TRBD2 (5 bases). Germline V gene sequence: CDR1 SEHNR, CDR2 FQNEAQ (reference sequence). This CDR3 contains 16 residues. V lost 5 bases and J 4 bases, leaving 18 bases between the germline ends.

The chain carries TRBV6-4 and TRBJ2-1; D tentatively fits TRBD1 or TRBD2 (6 bases each). Germline V gives CDR1 MRHNA, CDR2 SNTAGT. Trimming shortened V by 3 bases and J by 9 bases, and 18 bases separated the two germline ends. The CDR3 runs 15 residues. The CDR3 loop reads CASSEEGGKSGEQFF. The CDR3 nucleotides read TGTGCCAGCAGTGAAGAGGGGGGCAAGTCGGGTGAGCAGTTCTTC.